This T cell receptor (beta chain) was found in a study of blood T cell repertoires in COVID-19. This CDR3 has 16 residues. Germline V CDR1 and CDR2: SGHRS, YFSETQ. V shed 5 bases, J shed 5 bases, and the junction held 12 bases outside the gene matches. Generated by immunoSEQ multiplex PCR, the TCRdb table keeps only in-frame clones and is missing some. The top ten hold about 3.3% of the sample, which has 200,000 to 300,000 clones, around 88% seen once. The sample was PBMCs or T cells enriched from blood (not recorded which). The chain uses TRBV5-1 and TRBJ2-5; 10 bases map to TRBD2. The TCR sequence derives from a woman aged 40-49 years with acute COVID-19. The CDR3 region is CASRPRLLAGEETQYF. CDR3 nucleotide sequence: TGCGCCAGCAGGCCCCGGTTGCTAGCGGGAGAGGAGACCCAGTACTTC.